This TCR beta chain emerged from a study of T cells in Graves' hyperthyroidism and ophthalmopathy. V shed 5 bases and J shed 3 bases, with 13 bases lying between them. Germline CDR1 and CDR2: KGHSH and LQKENI. The CDR3 covers 14 residues. Clinical symptoms, serum thyroxine, TRAb, thyroid ultrasound and orbital computed tomography established diagnosis. The TCR beta CDR3 regions underwent amplification using RNA transcripts as the source. The TCR CDR3 was amplified in a first-round RT-PCR using the HTBI primer set. One entry per CDR3 protein, called by TCRdb with MiXCR from the multiplex PCR reads. The sample includes 350,000 to 450,000 distinct CDR3 sequences, over 12% of them seen just once.

The chain couples TRBV18 to TRBJ2-5; D is undetermined. The sequenced sample consisted of blood. The clonotype was recovered from a man aged 45-60 years with Graves' ophthalmopathy. This CDR3 reads CASSYAPREETQYF. The CDR3 DNA reads as TGTGCCAGCTCATATGCCCCTAGGGAAGAGACCCAGTACTTC.